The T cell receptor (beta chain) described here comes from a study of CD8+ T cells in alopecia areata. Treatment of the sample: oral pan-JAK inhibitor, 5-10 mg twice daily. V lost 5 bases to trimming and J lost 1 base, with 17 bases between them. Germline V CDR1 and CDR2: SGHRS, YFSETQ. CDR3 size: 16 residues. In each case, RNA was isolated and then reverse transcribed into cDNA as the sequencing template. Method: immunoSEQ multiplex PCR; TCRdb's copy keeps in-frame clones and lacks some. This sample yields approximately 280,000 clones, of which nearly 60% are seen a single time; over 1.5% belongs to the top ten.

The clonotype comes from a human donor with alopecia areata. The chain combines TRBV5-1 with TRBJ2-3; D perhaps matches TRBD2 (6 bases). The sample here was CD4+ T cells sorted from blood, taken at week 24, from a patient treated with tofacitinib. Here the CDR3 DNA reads TGCGCCAGCAGTTCACTTAGTGGCGGGGGCACAGATACGCAGTATTTT. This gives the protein CASSSLSGGGTDTQYF.